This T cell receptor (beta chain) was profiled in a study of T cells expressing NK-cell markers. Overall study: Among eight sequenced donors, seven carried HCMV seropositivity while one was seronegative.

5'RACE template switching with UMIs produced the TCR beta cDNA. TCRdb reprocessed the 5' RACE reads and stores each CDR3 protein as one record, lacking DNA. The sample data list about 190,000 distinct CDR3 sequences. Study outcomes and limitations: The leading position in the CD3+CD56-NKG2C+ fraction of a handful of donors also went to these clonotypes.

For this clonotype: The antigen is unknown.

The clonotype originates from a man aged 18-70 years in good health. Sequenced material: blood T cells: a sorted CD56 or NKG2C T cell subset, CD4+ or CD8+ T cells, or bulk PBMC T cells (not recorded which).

This chain's CDR3 is CAISEGNREVPPEAFF. The V call is TRBV10-3, the J call TRBJ1-1; the D call from TCRdb, TRBD1, cannot be confirmed without DNA. Germline V lookup: CDR1 ENHRY, CDR2 SYGVKD. The CDR3 has 16 residues.